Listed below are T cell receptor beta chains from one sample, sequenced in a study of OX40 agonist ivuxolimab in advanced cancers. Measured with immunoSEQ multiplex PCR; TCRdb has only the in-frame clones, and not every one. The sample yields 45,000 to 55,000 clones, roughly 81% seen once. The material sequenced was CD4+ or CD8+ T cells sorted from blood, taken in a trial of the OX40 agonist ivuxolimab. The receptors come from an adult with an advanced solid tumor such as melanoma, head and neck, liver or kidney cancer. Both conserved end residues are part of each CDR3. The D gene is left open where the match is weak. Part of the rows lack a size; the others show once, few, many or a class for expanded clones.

CDR3nt: TGTGCCAGCAGAAGGCAGGAGGAAAAACTGTTTTTT
CDR3aa: CASRRQEEKLFF
j_gene: TRBJ1-4
d_gene: NA
abundance: NA
v_gene: TRBV2

CDR3nt: TGTGCCAGCAGCCCTCGACCCCGGGGACTATACAATGAGCAGTTCTTC
CDR3aa: CASSPRPRGLYNEQFF
j_gene: TRBJ2-1
d_gene: TRBD2
abundance: NA
v_gene: TRBV7-8

CDR3nt: TGTGCCACCAGCAGGGAGGAGCCCTCCCGGCTCTATGGCTACACCTTC
CDR3aa: CATSREEPSRLYGYTF
j_gene: TRBJ1-2
d_gene: NA
abundance: NA
v_gene: TRBV15

CDR3nt: TGTGCCAGCTCAGGCGATGGGCATGAGCAGTTCTTC
CDR3aa: CASSGDGHEQFF
j_gene: TRBJ2-1
d_gene: NA
abundance: NA
v_gene: TRBV18

CDR3nt: TGCGCCAGCAGCCCCGTTACCAAAAAATCAATTCAGCAGTTCTTC
CDR3aa: CASSPVTKKSIQQFF
j_gene: TRBJ2-1
d_gene: NA
abundance: NA
v_gene: TRBV5-1

CDR3nt: TGTGCCAGCAGTTACAGGGGTGGTGGGCAGTACTTC
CDR3aa: CASSYRGGGQYF
j_gene: TRBJ2-7
d_gene: NA
abundance: few
v_gene: TRBV6-5

CDR3nt: TGTGCCAGTAGTATTAGCGTGTCCTACAATGAGCAGTTCTTC
CDR3aa: CASSISVSYNEQFF
j_gene: TRBJ2-1
d_gene: NA
abundance: NA
v_gene: TRBV19

CDR3nt: TGTGCCAGCAGCTTATGGGAAAAAGGAGACAATGAGCAGTTCTTC
CDR3aa: CASSLWEKGDNEQFF
j_gene: TRBJ2-1
d_gene: NA
abundance: NA
v_gene: TRBV5-5

CDR3nt: TGTGCCAGCAGTTCACCCCCGGGGCGGAACACTGAAGCTTTCTTT
CDR3aa: CASSSPPGRNTEAFF
j_gene: TRBJ1-1
d_gene: NA
abundance: NA
v_gene: TRBV11-1

CDR3nt: TGCGCCAGCAGCCGGGGACACGGGCGGACCGGGGAGCTGTTTTTT
CDR3aa: CASSRGHGRTGELFF
j_gene: TRBJ2-2
d_gene: NA
abundance: NA
v_gene: TRBV5-1

CDR3nt: TGTGCCAGCAGTGAAGGCCTAGTAGATACGCAGTATTTT
CDR3aa: CASSEGLVDTQYF
j_gene: TRBJ2-3
d_gene: NA
abundance: NA
v_gene: TRBV2

CDR3nt: TGTGCCAGCAGCCAAGAGATAGCAGCGGGAGACAAAAACATTCAGTACTTC
CDR3aa: CASSQEIAAGDKNIQYF
j_gene: TRBJ2-4
d_gene: TRBD2
abundance: NA
v_gene: TRBV4-2

CDR3nt: TGTGCCAGCACCCCCCGGGCTAGCGGGAGAGGAGAGACCCAGTACTTC
CDR3aa: CASTPRASGRGETQYF
j_gene: TRBJ2-5
d_gene: TRBD2
abundance: once
v_gene: TRBV11-2

CDR3nt: TGCAGCGTTGCGACAGTGTACACCGGGGAGCTGTTTTTT
CDR3aa: CSVATVYTGELFF
j_gene: TRBJ2-2
d_gene: NA
abundance: NA
v_gene: TRBV29-1

CDR3nt: TGTGCCAGCAGCCTCCAGCCGCGGGCCCAGGCTGATGAGCAGTTCTTC
CDR3aa: CASSLQPRAQADEQFF
j_gene: TRBJ2-1
d_gene: NA
abundance: once
v_gene: TRBV7-2

CDR3nt: TGTGCCAGCAGCCCGGGACTAGCGAATTCAGAGCAGTACTTC
CDR3aa: CASSPGLANSEQYF
j_gene: TRBJ2-7
d_gene: TRBD2
abundance: NA
v_gene: TRBV11-2

CDR3nt: TGTGCCAGCAGCTCTTACGGGGAGGGTGGCGGGGAGCTGTTTTTT
CDR3aa: CASSSYGEGGGELFF
j_gene: TRBJ2-2
d_gene: TRBD2
abundance: NA
v_gene: TRBV7-3

CDR3nt: TGTGCCAGCAGCTTATGGACTAGCGGGCAACCCACAGATACGCAGTATTTT
CDR3aa: CASSLWTSGQPTDTQYF
j_gene: TRBJ2-3
d_gene: TRBD2
abundance: NA
v_gene: TRBV5-5

CDR3nt: TGTGCCAGCATCCCTGCAGGAAACTATGGCTACACCTTC
CDR3aa: CASIPAGNYGYTF
j_gene: TRBJ1-2
d_gene: NA
abundance: NA
v_gene: TRBV6-5

CDR3nt: TGTGCCAGCTCACCACCATCTGACAGGGGCGGCTACACCTTC
CDR3aa: CASSPPSDRGGYTF
j_gene: TRBJ1-2
d_gene: TRBD1
abundance: few
v_gene: TRBV18

CDR3nt: TGTGCCAGTAGTATAGGACAGACTAACTATGGCTACACCTTC
CDR3aa: CASSIGQTNYGYTF
j_gene: TRBJ1-2
d_gene: NA
abundance: NA
v_gene: TRBV19

CDR3nt: TGCGCCAGCAGCTCGACTCAGCTACTAGCGTCCTACAATGAGCAGTTCTTC
CDR3aa: CASSSTQLLASYNEQFF
j_gene: TRBJ2-1
d_gene: TRBD2
abundance: NA
v_gene: TRBV5-1

CDR3nt: TGTGCCAGCAGTAAAAGACTAGCGGATTTCAACGTCCTGACTTTC
CDR3aa: CASSKRLADFNVLTF
j_gene: TRBJ2-6
d_gene: TRBD2
abundance: NA
v_gene: TRBV6-1

CDR3nt: TGTGCCAGCAGTGAGCGGTCAGGGGCGCAGTACTTC
CDR3aa: CASSERSGAQYF
j_gene: TRBJ2-7
d_gene: NA
abundance: NA
v_gene: TRBV2

CDR3nt: TGTGCCATCACGGCGGGAGGGAGAAGGAACACCATATATTTT
CDR3aa: CAITAGGRRNTIYF
j_gene: TRBJ1-3
d_gene: NA
abundance: NA
v_gene: TRBV10-3

CDR3nt: TGTGCCATCAGGGACGGGACTAGCGCGACCTACGAGCAGTACTTC
CDR3aa: CAIRDGTSATYEQYF
j_gene: TRBJ2-7
d_gene: TRBD2
abundance: few
v_gene: TRBV10-3

CDR3nt: TGTGCCAGCAGCTTAGCTCCTAGCGGGAGGGACAATGAGCAGTTCTTC
CDR3aa: CASSLAPSGRDNEQFF
j_gene: TRBJ2-1
d_gene: TRBD2
abundance: NA
v_gene: TRBV7-8

CDR3nt: TGTGCCAGCAGTTCCGCCGGGACTAGCGGGAATAATGAGCAGTTCTTC
CDR3aa: CASSSAGTSGNNEQFF
j_gene: TRBJ2-1
d_gene: TRBD2
abundance: NA
v_gene: TRBV28

CDR3nt: TGTGCCAGCAGGAGGGACAGTGCTAGCACAGATACGCAGTATTTT
CDR3aa: CASRRDSASTDTQYF
j_gene: TRBJ2-3
d_gene: TRBD1
abundance: NA
v_gene: TRBV5-4

CDR3nt: TGTGCCAGCAGTGTCGCCGCCTACCAGCCCCAGCATTTT
CDR3aa: CASSVAAYQPQHF
j_gene: TRBJ1-5
d_gene: NA
abundance: NA
v_gene: TRBV6-5

CDR3nt: TGCGCCAGCAGCCGACAACCCTGGATGGGTTATAATTCACCCCTCCACTTT
CDR3aa: CASSRQPWMGYNSPLHF
j_gene: TRBJ1-6
d_gene: NA
abundance: NA
v_gene: TRBV4-1

CDR3nt: TGTGCCAGCTCACAGGAGCTTAGCACAGATACGCAGTATTTT
CDR3aa: CASSQELSTDTQYF
j_gene: TRBJ2-3
d_gene: NA
abundance: NA
v_gene: TRBV18

CDR3nt: TGTGCCAGCAGCCCCGCACGGGCAGATACGCAGTATTTT
CDR3aa: CASSPARADTQYF
j_gene: TRBJ2-3
d_gene: NA
abundance: once
v_gene: TRBV7-2

CDR3nt: TGTGCCAGCAGCTTGGACCGAGAGACCCAGTACTTC
CDR3aa: CASSLDRETQYF
j_gene: TRBJ2-5
d_gene: NA
abundance: few
v_gene: TRBV5-6

CDR3nt: TGTGCCAGCAGTGAATCAGGGGATCAGCCCCAGCATTTT
CDR3aa: CASSESGDQPQHF
j_gene: TRBJ1-5
d_gene: NA
abundance: NA
v_gene: TRBV6-1

CDR3nt: TGTGCCACCGGAGGGGCCGGCGGGGCCCAGTACTTC
CDR3aa: CATGGAGGAQYF
j_gene: TRBJ2-5
d_gene: NA
abundance: NA
v_gene: TRBV15

CDR3nt: TGCGCCAGCAGCCCATGGACAGGGGGAAGCGAGCAGTACTTC
CDR3aa: CASSPWTGGSEQYF
j_gene: TRBJ2-7
d_gene: TRBD1
abundance: NA
v_gene: TRBV5-1

CDR3nt: TGCAGCGCAGTAGCTGCCTACGAGCAGTACTTC
CDR3aa: CSAVAAYEQYF
j_gene: TRBJ2-7
d_gene: NA
abundance: NA
v_gene: TRBV29-1